A single sample gave rise to the 26 T cell receptor beta chains below, sequenced in a study of blood T cell repertoires in COVID-19. The data were produced by immunoSEQ multiplex PCR, yet TCRdb's version contains in-frame clones alone and is incomplete. The profile covers 150,000 to 180,000 clones, with 88% appearing a single time and 2.4% taken by the ten largest. The sequencing sample was made of peripheral blood. Receptor source: a woman in her 70s with acute or convalescent COVID-19.

This clone was detected only once. The genes are TRBV18 and TRBJ2-6; D call uncertain. Germline loops: CDR1 KGHSH, CDR2 LQKENI. The V end was cut by 3 bases, the J end by 1 base, with 13 bases between. The CDR3 covers 17 residues. The CDR3: CASSPPPKSSGANVLTF. The CDR3 DNA reads as TGTGCCAGCTCACCTCCTCCAAAGAGTTCTGGGGCCAACGTCCTGACTTTC.

The rearrangement uses TRBV11-2 and TRBJ2-3, with D maybe TRBD1 (7 bases). Germline V gene data show CDR1 as SGHAT and CDR2 as FQNNGV. This CDR3 comprises 16 residues. V was cut by 8 bases and J by 5 bases, with 23 bases left in between. CDR3: CASEYTAGGRGDTQYF. CDR3 DNA sequence: TGTGCCAGCGAATATACGGCAGGGGGGAGAGGAGATACGCAGTATTTT.

The V call is TRBV4-1, the J call TRBJ1-5, with D perhaps matching TRBD1 (5 bases). Trimming pared 3 bases from V and 2 bases from J, leaving 14 bases between. Germline-derived CDR1 and CDR2 are MGHRA and YSYEKL. The CDR3 spans 16 residues. The CDR3 bases are TGCGCCAGCAGCCAGGCGATTAGGGGCCGCAATCAGCCCCAGCATTTT. It yields the protein CASSQAIRGRNQPQHF.

The count of this clone is one. V gene TRBV7-2 combines with J gene TRBJ2-2, with 7 positions matching TRBD1. The ends lost 5 bases at V and 3 bases at J; junction bases unmatched: 12. This CDR3 has 17 residues. Germline CDR1 reads SGHTA; CDR2 reads FQGNSA. CDR3 nucleotide sequence: TGTGCCAGCAGCGAACACAGGGGCGTACTATACACCGGGGAGCTGTTTTTT. It encodes CASSEHRGVLYTGELFF. Drawing the rest from reference TRBV7-2 and TRBJ2-2, the complete variable domain is GAGVSQSPSNKVTEKGKDVELRCDPISGHTALYWYRQSLGQGLEFLIYFQGNSAPDKSGLPSDRFSAERTGGSVSTLTIQRTQQEDSAVYLCASSEHRGVLYTGELFFGEGSRLTVL.

This chain links TRBV6-5 with TRBJ1-1, with D perhaps matching TRBD1 (5 bases). The CDR3 is made up of 13 amino acids. From germline, CDR1 is MNHEY and CDR2 SVGAGI. Trimming left V 7 bases short and J 1 base short, with 10 bases between. CDR3 region: CASKKQANTEAFF. The CDR3 nucleotides read TGTGCCAGCAAGAAACAGGCGAACACTGAAGCTTTCTTT.

A few counts support this clone. The genes are TRBV27 and TRBJ2-7; D might be TRBD1 (6 bases). V lost 7 bases and J 2 bases, leaving 15 bases between the germline ends. The CDR3 loop spans 14 amino acids. CDR1 MNHEY and CDR2 SMNVEV come from the germline V gene (reference sequence). CDR3 sequence: CASKVDRSPYEQYF. In nucleotides, the CDR3 is TGTGCCAGCAAGGTGGACAGATCCCCCTACGAGCAGTACTTC.

V is TRBV18 and J is TRBJ2-3; the match to TRBD2 covers 13 bases. Unmatched junction bases numbered 3, after V lost 0 bases and J lost 6 bases. Per germline, CDR1 KGHSH and CDR2 LQKENI. The CDR3 loop spans 16 amino acids. CDR3 region: CASSPPTSGGRDTQYF. CDR3 nucleotides: TGTGCCAGCTCACCACCGACTAGCGGGGGGCGGGATACGCAGTATTTT.

This clone has only one observation. The gene calls are TRBV15 and TRBJ2-2, with TRBD1 matching 10 bases. Germline V CDR1 and CDR2: LNHNV, YYDKDF (reference sequence). The CDR3 is 16 amino acids. The J segment lost 4 bases and the V segment lost 3 bases, leaving 5 bases of the junction unmatched. The CDR3 region is CATSRAGQGVTGELFF. In nucleotides, the CDR3 is TGTGCCACCAGCAGGGCTGGACAGGGGGTCACCGGGGAGCTGTTTTTT.

The chain combines TRBV7-9 with TRBJ2-3; 11 bases agree with TRBD2. Germline V gives CDR1 SEHNR, CDR2 FQNEAQ (reference sequence). This CDR3 contains 15 residues. J was trimmed by 4 bases and V by 5 bases; bases with no gene match: 5. CDR3: CASSVTSGGADTQYF. The DNA of the CDR3 is TGTGCCAGCAGCGTCACTAGCGGGGGAGCAGATACGCAGTATTTT.

The rearrangement joins TRBV18 to TRBJ1-2, with TRBD1 as a possible D gene (6 bases). Germline lookup yields CDR1 KGHSH and CDR2 LQKENI. Trimming removed 1 base from V and 6 bases from J, with 15 bases in between. The CDR3 is 15 residues long. The CDR3 loop reads CASSPRTDLPNGYTF. The CDR3 region has the DNA TGTGCCAGCTCACCACGGACAGATCTGCCAAATGGCTACACCTTC. The whole variable domain, remainder taken from reference TRBV18 and TRBJ1-2, is NAGVMQNPRHLVRRRGQEARLRCSPMKGHSHVYWYRQLPEEGLKFMVYLQKENIIDESGMPKERFSAEFPKEGPSILRIQQVVRGDSAAYFCASSPRTDLPNGYTFGSGTRLTVV.

The V call is TRBV9, the J call TRBJ2-4; D remains ambiguous. Germline V gene lookup returns CDR1 SGDLS and CDR2 YYNGEE. The CDR3 contains 14 residues. Trimming stripped 0 bases from V and 0 bases from J, with 4 bases between. CDR3 region: CASSVDLAKNIQYF. The CDR3 nucleotides read TGTGCCAGCAGCGTAGACTTAGCCAAAAACATTCAGTACTTC.

The V gene is TRBV11-1, the J gene TRBJ2-3; 14 bases are shared with TRBD2. The CDR3 sequence is 15 residues long. The V segment lost 3 bases and the J segment 4 bases; nucleotides outside the gene matches: 0. Germline CDR1 is SGHAT and CDR2 is FQDESV (reference sequence). The CDR3 region has the DNA TGTGCCAGCAGCTTGACTAGCGGGGGGGCAGATACGCAGTATTTT. Residues: CASSLTSGGADTQYF. Full variable domain (missing parts from reference TRBV11-1 and TRBJ2-3): EAEVAQSPRYKITEKSQAVAFWCDPISGHATLYWYRQILGQGPELLVQFQDESVVDDSQLPKDRFSAERLKGVDSTLKIQPAELGDSAMYLCASSLTSGGADTQYFGPGTRLTVL.

The chain is built from TRBV5-8 and TRBJ1-5, with D unresolved. This CDR3 spans 15 amino acids. Germline V gene lookup returns CDR1 SGHTS and CDR2 YDEGEE. V shed 0 bases and J shed 4 bases, with 11 bases lying between them. CDR3 nucleotides: TGTGCCAGCAGCTTGGGGCAGGAAAAGAATCAGCCCCAGCATTTT. It specifies CASSLGQEKNQPQHF.

V is TRBV19 and J is TRBJ1-2, with 8 bases fitting TRBD1. J was trimmed by 2 bases and V by 6 bases; bases with no gene match: 8. The CDR3 is 15 residues long. From germline, CDR1 is LNHDA and CDR2 SQIVND (reference sequence). The CDR3 DNA follows: TGTGCCAGTAGACTGACTGGACAGGGCAACTATGGCTACACCTTC. Its translation: CASRLTGQGNYGYTF.

This chain connects TRBV7-9 to TRBJ2-7; D unresolved. CDR1 is SEHNR and CDR2 is FQNEAQ in the germline V gene (reference sequence). The germline V and J ends were trimmed by 6 bases and 6 bases, with 12 bases remaining between them. This CDR3 is built from 12 residues. The CDR3 loop is CASRSAASEQYF. The CDR3 nucleotides are TGTGCCAGCAGGTCCGCGGCAAGCGAGCAGTACTTC.

The chain joins TRBV7-9 to TRBJ1-5, with 9 bases that match TRBD1. The V gene's germline CDR1 is SEHNR and CDR2 FQNEAQ (reference sequence). The CDR3 runs to 19 residues. Germline trimming cut 1 base from V and 2 bases from J; bases unmatched to any gene: 12. The CDR3 nucleotides read TGTGCCAGCAGCTTAGTAGGGATTGGGACAGGGAGGCGCAATCAGCCCCAGCATTTT. Encoded protein: CASSLVGIGTGRRNQPQHF.

The chain combines TRBV12-3 or TRBV12-4 with TRBJ1-5; maybe TRBD1 (5 bases). CDR3 length equals 13 residues. Trimming removed 5 bases at V and 6 bases at J, with 11 bases between. CDR3 sequence reads: CASSPGIVQPQHF. Here the CDR3 DNA reads TGTGCCAGCAGTCCAGGGATCGTTCAGCCCCAGCATTTT.

The rearrangement uses TRBV23-1 and TRBJ1-1; TRBD1 matches 9 bases. TRBV23-1 is an ORF, and what it does is uncertain. The V and J ends lost 4 bases and 3 bases, in that order; junction bases with no gene match: 6. This CDR3 comprises 15 residues. The CDR3 region is CASSRRTGDYTEAFF. The CDR3 DNA sequence: TGCGCCAGCAGTCGGAGGACAGGGGATTACACTGAAGCTTTCTTT.

This chain joins TRBV27 and TRBJ2-5, with D possibly matching TRBD2 (7 bases). The V gene lost 0 bases and the J gene lost 5 bases, with 22 bases spanning the gap. This CDR3 contains 18 residues. The V gene's germline CDR1 is MNHEY and CDR2 SMNVEV (reference sequence). The chain's CDR3 is CASSLSGPGQWGGETQYF. The CDR3 region has the DNA TGTGCCAGCAGTTTATCCGGGCCGGGACAATGGGGAGGGGAGACCCAGTACTTC.

The CDR3 sequence is CASSVRGLAFSSYNEQFF. DNA for the CDR3: TGTGCCAGCAGCGTACGAGGACTAGCGTTTAGCTCCTACAATGAGCAGTTCTTC. This chain links TRBV9 with TRBJ2-1; TRBD2 matches at 9 bases. V trimming: 1 base; J trimming: 0 bases; junction bases outside the gene matches: 8. There are 18 residues in the CDR3. CDR1 is SGDLS and CDR2 is YYNGEE in the germline V gene.

The V and J genes are TRBV4-2 and TRBJ1-2; possibly TRBD1 for D (5 bases). Trimming cost V 3 bases and J 2 bases, with 10 bases left between them. This CDR3 spans 14 amino acids. The germline CDR1 and CDR2 sequences are LGHNA and YNFKEQ. The CDR3 region is CASSHRGVNYGYTF. The CDR3 DNA is TGTGCCAGCAGCCACCGGGGGGTCAACTATGGCTACACCTTC.

The chain is built from TRBV7-2 and TRBJ2-2; D may be TRBD2 (5 bases). The CDR3 length is 13 residues. Germline loops: CDR1 SGHTA, CDR2 FQGNSA. V lost 4 bases and J 6 bases, leaving 9 bases between the germline ends. The CDR3 region has the DNA TGTGCCAGCAGCTCTGAGAGGGCCGGGGAGCTGTTTTTT. This sequence encodes CASSSERAGELFF.

The J gene is TRBJ2-3, the V gene TRBV2, with TRBD2 matching over 12 bases. Trimming cost V 3 bases and J 3 bases; bases outside gene matches: 16. In germline, CDR1 is SNHLY, CDR2 FYNNEI. The CDR3 contains 20 residues. The CDR3 bases are TGTGCCAGCAGTGACTTGGGGCTAGCGGGGGGGATACAAGGGACAGATACGCAGTATTTT. Encoded protein: CASSDLGLAGGIQGTDTQYF. Drawing the rest from reference TRBV2 and TRBJ2-3, the complete variable domain is EPEVTQTPSHQVTQMGQEVILRCVPISNHLYFYWYRQILGQKVEFLVSFYNNEISEKSEIFDDQFSVERPDGSNFTLKIRSTKLEDSAMYFCASSDLGLAGGIQGTDTQYFGPGTRLTVL.

This clone was seen a single time. V and J are TRBV5-5 and TRBJ1-1, with D perhaps TRBD1 (5 bases). Germline loops: CDR1 SGHKS, CDR2 YYEKEE (reference sequence). The CDR3 sequence is 14 residues long. V was clipped by 4 bases and J by 4 bases, with 14 bases between them. The CDR3 reads CASSQSAGVTEAFF. CDR3 nucleotides: TGTGCCAGCAGCCAATCGGCGGGGGTCACTGAAGCTTTCTTT.

CDR3 sequence reads: CASIPSPDRNTEAFF. The CDR3 DNA reads as TGTGCCAGCATACCAAGTCCAGACAGAAACACTGAAGCTTTCTTT. The genes are TRBV11-2 and TRBJ1-1; perhaps TRBD1 as D (5 bases). Germline lookup yields CDR1 SGHAT and CDR2 FQNNGV. V was pared by 7 bases and J by 2 bases, with 17 bases between. The CDR3 is 15 residues long.

V gene TRBV11-2 combines with J gene TRBJ1-6; no reliable D call. This CDR3 has 14 residues. Germline V CDR1 and CDR2: SGHAT, FQNNGV. V lost 6 bases, J lost 10 bases, and 16 bases lay in between. This CDR3 reads CASSTGSFRSPLHF. DNA for the CDR3: TGTGCCAGCAGTACCGGGTCCTTCCGGTCACCCCTCCACTTT.